The 14 T cell receptor beta chains reported below all come from one sample, sequenced in a study of T cell responses to AZD1222 COVID-19 vaccine. Assay: immunoSEQ multiplex PCR; the TCRdb copy retains only in-frame clones and omits some. Of some 130,000 clones detected, about 93% appear once; the ten largest clones hold about 9.1%. Material: peripheral blood, obtained on day 0 of AZD1222 vaccination. These receptors originate from an adult in good health.

The chain joins TRBV3-1 (or the pseudogene TRBV3-2) to TRBJ2-2; D gene uncertain. Trimming stripped 4 bases from V and 0 bases from J, with 3 bases between. The CDR3 totals 13 residues. Germline CDR1 and CDR2: LGHDT and YNNKEL (reference sequence). CDR3 in amino acids: CASSLPNTGELFF. CDR3 bases: TGTGCCAGCAGCCTCCCGAACACCGGGGAGCTGTTTTTT.

The CDR3 loop reads CAWSWGQGDSPLHF. CDR3 nucleotides: TGTGCCTGGAGTTGGGGACAGGGGGACTCACCCCTCCACTTT. This chain connects TRBV30 to TRBJ1-6; 11 bases align to TRBD1. The V and J ends lost 2 bases and 10 bases, in that order; junction bases with no gene match: 4. Germline CDR1 GTSNPN, CDR2 SVGIG (reference sequence). This CDR3 is 14 amino acids long.

This chain connects TRBV6-5 to TRBJ1-1; D might be TRBD1 (5 bases). The CDR3 length is 16 residues. Trimming stripped 1 base from V and 0 bases from J, with 12 bases between. Per the germline V gene, CDR1 is MNHEY and CDR2 is SVGAGI. CDR3 bases: TGTGCCAGCAGTTACTGGGGTACGACAGTGAACACTGAAGCTTTCTTT. Its translation is CASSYWGTTVNTEAFF.

The V call is TRBV12-3 or TRBV12-4, the J call TRBJ1-2, with TRBD1 matching 9 bases. V was clipped by 6 bases and J by 8 bases; unmatched bases: 7. This CDR3 region has 13 residues. CDR3 sequence (DNA): TGTGCCAGCAGACCACAGGGGGCTGGGGGCTACACCTTC. Translating gives CASRPQGAGGYTF.

The chain carries TRBV9 and TRBJ1-1, with D uncertain. The germline CDR1 and CDR2 sequences are SGDLS and YYNGEE. Trimming took 0 bases from V and 11 from J, leaving 20 bases between them. This CDR3 spans 15 amino acids. The CDR3, as DNA: TGTGCCAGCAGCGTAGCTTCGGGCTTCCAAACGCAGGCTTTCTTT. It is translated as CASSVASGFQTQAFF.

The V gene is TRBV21-1, the J gene TRBJ1-5; TRBD1, the D gene given by the table, was not confirmed from the DNA. TRBV21-1 is labeled a pseudogene. The CDR3 runs to 17 residues. The CDR3 region has the DNA TGTGCCAGCAGCAAATATGCGACGACAAGGTTCAATCAGCCCCAGCATTTT. Its protein is CASSKYATTRFNQPQHF.

A remark on this clone: A read error may produce the germline difference seen at one junction end. The chain joins TRBV27 to TRBJ1-6, with 8 bases that match TRBD1. Per the germline V gene, CDR1 is MNHEY and CDR2 is SMNVEV (reference sequence). CDR3 length equals 18 residues. Written as DNA, the CDR3 is TGTCCCAGCATTATATATCCACGACAGGGGAGAGATAATTCACCCCTCCACTTT. Translated, it gives CPSIIYPRQGRDNSPLHF.

V gene TRBV13 combines with J gene TRBJ2-4; a possible D gene is TRBD1 (5 bases). CDR3 size: 14 residues. Germline V CDR1 and CDR2: PRHDT, FYEKMQ (reference sequence). Between the trimmed V and J ends, which lost 3 bases and 4 bases, there was a span of 10 bases. The CDR3 nucleotides are TGTGCCAGCAGCTTCTACAGGCAGAAAAACATTCAGTACTTC. Its protein product is CASSFYRQKNIQYF.

The V and J genes are TRBV7-9 and TRBJ2-2; D is undetermined. Trimming cost V 6 bases and J 3 bases, with 5 bases left between them. The germline gives CDR1 SEHNR, CDR2 FQNEAQ (reference sequence). This CDR3 spans 12 amino acids. This CDR3 is CASSVDTGELFF. As DNA, the CDR3 is TGTGCCAGCAGTGTAGACACCGGGGAGCTGTTTTTT. Based on the CDR3 plus reference TRBV7-9 and TRBJ2-2, the full variable domain is DTGVSQNPRHKITKRGQNVTFRCDPISEHNRLYWYRQTLGQGPEFLTYFQNEAQLEKSRLLSDRFSAERPKGSFSTLEIQRTEQGDSAMYLCASSVDTGELFFGEGSRLTVL.

The chain carries TRBV4-1 and TRBJ1-4, with TRBD1 as a possible D gene (6 bases). From germline, CDR1 is MGHRA and CDR2 YSYEKL. The V end was cut by 3 bases, the J end by 5 bases, with 19 bases between. This CDR3 region has 17 residues. CDR3: CASSQFPLQGPNEKLFF. In nucleotides, the CDR3 is TGCGCCAGCAGCCAGTTCCCTCTACAGGGCCCCAATGAAAAACTGTTTTTT.

The chain couples TRBV11-2 to TRBJ1-2; 12 nucleotides match TRBD1. The CDR3 is made up of 17 amino acids. V lost 5 bases to trimming and J lost 7 bases; unmatched junction nucleotides: 14. Looked up from germline, CDR1 is SGHAT and CDR2 is FQNNGV. The CDR3 nucleotides read TGTGCCAGCAGCCCCATTACGGGACAGGGGGCACTGGGTGGCTACACCTTC. Protein product: CASSPITGQGALGGYTF.

The chain joins TRBV24-1 to TRBJ2-5; D is possibly TRBD1 (6 bases). There are 14 residues in the CDR3. Germline-derived CDR1 and CDR2 are KGHDR and SFDVKD. V shed 2 bases and J shed 5 bases, with 11 bases lying between them. CDR3 sequence: CATSDSGATETQYF. As DNA, the CDR3 is TGTGCCACCAGTGATTCAGGGGCAACGGAGACCCAGTACTTC.

The chain employs TRBV5-1 and TRBJ1-5; the D gene is possibly TRBD1 (5 bases). CDR3 size: 13 residues. With 4 bases removed from V and 4 bases from J, the gap between germline ends came to 9 bases. Looked up from germline, CDR1 is SGHRS and CDR2 is YFSETQ. CDR3 DNA: TGCGCCAGCAGCCCGGGGGGAAATCAGCCCCAGCATTTT. It translates to CASSPGGNQPQHF. The full variable domain, completed using reference TRBV5-1 and TRBJ1-5, is KAGVTQTPRYLIKTRGQQVTLSCSPISGHRSVSWYQQTPGQGLQFLFEYFSETQRNKGNFPGRFSGRQFSNSRSEMNVSTLELGDSALYLCASSPGGNQPQHFGDGTRLSIL.

The J gene is TRBJ2-1, the V gene TRBV28; no firm D call. This CDR3 comprises 17 residues. Trimming took off 2 bases at V and 2 bases at J, with 16 bases between the two ends. Germline CDR1 MDHEN, CDR2 SYDVKM. CDR3 amino acids: CASSLTVATYPYNEQFF. The DNA for the CDR3 is TGTGCCAGCAGTTTAACGGTCGCAACATACCCCTACAATGAGCAGTTCTTC.